Here is one T cell receptor beta chain with its context. Its target is unknown. The data were obtained in a study of OX40 agonist ivuxolimab in advanced cancers. Study overall: The treatment was a fully human IgG2 OX40 agonist, ivuxolimab. Study-wide results and limits: Clonal expansion in partial responders at 0.1-3.0 mg/kg ranked among the lowest.

Some clones are missing from TCRdb's copy, which holds only in-frame ones; the method was immunoSEQ multiplex PCR. Here the sample spans more than 60,000 clones, roughly 80% being singletons. The sample in question was CD4+ or CD8+ T cells sorted from blood, obtained in a trial of the OX40 agonist ivuxolimab. This TCR derives from an adult with an advanced solid tumor such as melanoma, head and neck, liver or kidney cancer.

In nucleotides, the CDR3 is TGTGCCAGCAGTTACTCTGCGAGGAACACTGAAGCTTTCTTT. Residues: CASSYSARNTEAFF. J is TRBJ1-1 and V is TRBV6-5; unclear D gene. The CDR3 length is 14 residues. Germline CDR1 is MNHEY and CDR2 is SVGAGI. V lost 0 bases, J lost 1 base, and 6 bases lay in between.